This T cell receptor beta chain was sequenced during a study of graft-versus-host responses after intestinal transplantation. The wider study: Multivisceral, liver-intestinal, or isolated intestinal transplants were performed in recipients. Anti-thymocyte globulin served as induction for all recipients, who then took tacrolimus and steroids for about 3 years.

CDR1 and CDR2 (germline): MRHNA, SNTAGT. V dropped 0 bases and J dropped 4; count of bases not matched to a gene: 0. This CDR3 region has 15 residues. Investigators treated the graft tissue so that it released intraepithelial and lamina propria lymphocytes. Assay used: immunoSEQ multiplex PCR; TCRdb lists only in-frame clones, some missing. The sample lists thousands of clones; about two thirds were seen once. Overall study results and limits: GvH clones detected in recipient marrow included some appearing first in ileum or blood. Allografts of patients with graft-donor T cell macrochimerism showed high graft-versus-host to host-versus-graft clone ratios.

As concerns this clone: What it binds is unknown.

This chain links TRBV6-4 with TRBJ2-3, with 11 bases identical to TRBD2. Sequencing used ileum tissue, obtained around 50 days after transplant. The TCR comes from a human patient who received an intestinal transplant, so some T cells may come from the graft donor. CDR3 protein: CASSDSSGGADTQYF. The CDR3, as DNA: TGTGCCAGCAGTGACTCTAGCGGGGGGGCAGATACGCAGTATTTT.